These 22 T cell receptor beta chains came from one sample sequenced in a study of shared clonotypes between healthy human individuals. CD8 cells classed as naive were CD45RO-negative and positively selected for CCR7, excluding terminally differentiated effector memory CD45RA+ cells. Libraries were prepared by immunoSEQ multiplex PCR; TCRdb keeps only in-frame clonotypes and omits some of them. The repertoire includes about 2,200,000 clones, just over 90% of them detected once, and 1.5% to 2% sits in the top ten. The sample comprised naive CD8+ T cells from PBMCs. These receptors were collected from a man aged 18-30 years in good health. Some clones in this sample may be carry-over from other donors' samples.

V and J are TRBV5-1 and TRBJ2-1; 14 nucleotides agree with TRBD2. Trimming at V came to 4 bases and at J to 4 bases, leaving 7 bases not matched to a gene. The length of the CDR3 is 17 residues. The germline V gene encodes CDR1 SGHRS and CDR2 YFSETQ. This CDR3 is CASSPGLAGALYNEQFF. DNA for the CDR3: TGCGCCAGCAGCCCGGGACTAGCGGGAGCCTTATACAATGAGCAGTTCTTC.

The chain employs TRBV19 and TRBJ2-3; no definite D call. CDR1 is LNHDA, CDR2 SQIVND, per germline (reference sequence). V lost 5 bases and J lost 4, with 16 bases in between. This CDR3 spans 15 amino acids. Here the CDR3 DNA reads TGTGCCAGTAGTTATTGGGGAAGGTCTTCAGATACGCAGTATTTT. It encodes CASSYWGRSSDTQYF.

The V and J genes are TRBV11-2 and TRBJ2-3, with D uncertain. V lost 2 bases and J 0 bases, leaving 12 bases between the germline ends. CDR1 is SGHAT, CDR2 FQNNGV, per germline. The CDR3 runs 16 residues. DNA of the CDR3: TGTGCCAGCAGCTTAATTGGACCGGGCAGCACAGATACGCAGTATTTT. This gives the protein CASSLIGPGSTDTQYF.

The genes are TRBV6-1 and TRBJ2-1; 8 nucleotides match TRBD2. This CDR3 has 13 amino acids. With 4 bases clipped from V and 8 bases from J, the junction kept 4 bases outside the gene matches. CDR1 and CDR2 from the germline V gene are MNHNS and SASEGT. The CDR3 region is CASSGRLAYEQFF. The CDR3 nucleotides are TGTGCCAGCAGTGGCCGACTAGCGTATGAGCAGTTCTTC.

This sequence joins TRBV5-1 and TRBJ2-7; 7 positions match TRBD2. In germline, CDR1 is SGHRS, CDR2 YFSETQ. CDR3 length equals 16 residues. V trimming: 0 bases; J trimming: 2 bases; junction bases outside the gene matches: 8. CDR3 protein: CASSLAKGGGAYEQYF. The CDR3 nucleotides are TGCGCCAGCAGCTTGGCCAAAGGTGGGGGGGCCTACGAGCAGTACTTC.

The chain is built from TRBV5-6 and TRBJ1-2; 7 nucleotides line up with TRBD1. V was clipped by 0 bases and J by 8 bases; unmatched bases: 4. The CDR3 totals 13 residues. The germline V gene has CDR1 SGHDT and CDR2 YYEEEE. Written as DNA, the CDR3 is TGTGCCAGCAGCTTGGGACAGGGCTGGGGCTACACCTTC. Its protein product is CASSLGQGWGYTF.

The rearrangement joins TRBV9 to TRBJ1-5, with a weak D call TRBD1 (5 bases). In germline, CDR1 is SGDLS, CDR2 YYNGEE. The CDR3 sequence is 14 residues long. The V gene lost 1 base and the J gene lost 6 bases, with 11 bases spanning the gap. This chain's CDR3 is CASSVSGGGQPQHF. CDR3 in DNA: TGTGCCAGCAGCGTATCCGGGGGAGGTCAGCCCCAGCATTTT.

This clone showed up just once. This sequence joins TRBV7-8 and TRBJ1-3, with D unclear. The CDR3 extends over 15 amino acids. The germline V gene encodes CDR1 SGHVS and CDR2 FQNEAQ. Trimming left V 2 bases short and J 0 bases short, with 8 bases between. This CDR3 reads CASSLSRSSGNTIYF. The CDR3 DNA reads TGTGCCAGCAGCTTATCCCGGAGCTCTGGAAACACCATATATTTT.

The chain joins TRBV18 to TRBJ2-3; 9 bases are shared with TRBD2. The ends lost 5 bases at V and 7 bases at J; junction bases unmatched: 10. This CDR3 is built from 15 residues. The germline V gene has CDR1 KGHSH and CDR2 LQKENI. CDR3 sequence (DNA): TGTGCCAGCTCAACGAGCGGGAGGACGTACAATACGCAGTATTTT. It yields the protein CASSTSGRTYNTQYF.

This sequence joins TRBV27 and TRBJ1-1, with D uncertain. Trimming removed 5 bases from V and 1 base from J, with 8 bases in between. Germline CDR1 and CDR2: MNHEY and SMNVEV (reference sequence). This CDR3 is 13 amino acids long. CDR3 loop: CASSPLANTEAFF. The CDR3, as DNA: TGTGCCAGCAGTCCCTTGGCGAACACTGAAGCTTTCTTT.

The chain joins TRBV10-1 to TRBJ1-1; weak D call: TRBD1 (5 bases). Trimming cost V 5 bases and J 4 bases, with 17 bases left between them. Germline lookup yields CDR1 WNHNN and CDR2 SYGVQD (reference sequence). CDR3 size: 15 residues. CDR3 sequence (DNA): TGCGCCAGCAGTCCCGGGATCCACGGGGGCACTGAAGCTTTCTTT. Translated: CASSPGIHGGTEAFF.

The chain combines TRBV7-6 with TRBJ1-5, with no clear D. V lost 2 bases and J 0 bases, leaving 14 bases between the germline ends. The CDR3 runs to 17 residues. Germline CDR1 SGHVS, CDR2 FNYEAQ. CDR3 sequence: CASSLQVGQVSNQPQHF. The CDR3 DNA sequence: TGTGCCAGCAGCTTACAAGTCGGGCAGGTTAGCAATCAGCCCCAGCATTTT.

CDR3 in DNA: TGTGCCACCAGCAGAGTGCGGGGACAGGGTAATGAAAAACTGTTTTTT. It encodes CATSRVRGQGNEKLFF. The rearrangement uses TRBV15 and TRBJ1-4, with 9 bases aligning to TRBD1. V trimming: 1 base; J trimming: 4 bases; junction bases outside the gene matches: 4. CDR1 LNHNV and CDR2 YYDKDF come from the germline V gene (reference sequence). The CDR3 is 16 residues long.

The V gene is TRBV6-6, the J gene TRBJ1-1; 7 bases are a match to TRBD1. Germline V gives CDR1 MNHNY, CDR2 SVGAGI (reference sequence). V trimming: 2 bases; J trimming: 4 bases; junction bases outside the gene matches: 7. The CDR3 runs to 15 residues. CDR3 in DNA: TGTGCCAGCAGTTACGAGGAGGGGGCGAGCACTGAAGCTTTCTTT. Amino acid sequence: CASSYEEGASTEAFF.

This chain links TRBV28 with TRBJ2-7, with TRBD2 as a possible D gene (5 bases). Trimming left V 1 base short and J 3 bases short, with 13 bases between. CDR1 and CDR2 from the germline V gene are MDHEN and SYDVKM. The CDR3 is 15 residues long. In nucleotides, the CDR3 is TGTGCCAGCAGTTTATTTGCGGGTGGGCGCTACGAGCAGTACTTC. This codes for CASSLFAGGRYEQYF.

The chain links TRBV30 to TRBJ2-2; 7 bases map to TRBD2. The CDR3 has 16 residues. Germline CDR1 reads GTSNPN; CDR2 reads SVGIG (reference sequence). The V and J ends lost 0 bases and 2 bases, in that order; junction bases with no gene match: 6. CDR3 nucleotides: TGTGCCTGGAGTGTATTTCGGGAGGCCAACACCGGGGAGCTGTTTTTT. Amino acids: CAWSVFREANTGELFF.

The V call is TRBV13, the J call TRBJ2-1, with 7 bases identical to TRBD2. Trimming removed 5 bases from V and 8 bases from J; junction bases left unmatched: 15. The CDR3 totals 16 residues. Germline V CDR1 and CDR2: PRHDT, FYEKMQ (reference sequence). The CDR3 region is CASSLQAGMLVYEQFF. CDR3 in DNA: TGTGCCAGCAGCCTCCAAGCGGGAATGTTAGTCTATGAGCAGTTCTTC.

The chain combines TRBV7-9 with TRBJ2-1, with unresolved D. Between the trimmed V and J ends, which lost 1 base and 9 bases, there was a span of 7 bases. The CDR3 consists of 12 residues. Germline CDR1 is SEHNR and CDR2 is FQNEAQ (reference sequence). The CDR3 coding sequence is TGTGCCAGCAGCTTAGTTGATCCTGAGCAGTTCTTC. Its translation: CASSLVDPEQFF.

This clone was observed once. This sequence joins TRBV14 and TRBJ2-1; 9 bases map to TRBD2. Trimming cost V 2 bases and J 8 bases; bases outside gene matches: 10. The CDR3 has 16 residues. CDR1 SGHDN and CDR2 FVKESK come from the germline V gene. CDR3 bases: TGTGCCAGCAGCCAATATGTGGCGGGAGGGGCCGATGAGCAGTTCTTC. Residues: CASSQYVAGGADEQFF. The whole variable domain, remainder taken from reference TRBV14 and TRBJ2-1, is EAGVTQFPSHSVIEKGQTVTLRCDPISGHDNLYWYRRVMGKEIKFLLHFVKESKQDESGMPNNRFLAERTGGTYSTLKVQPAELEDSGVYFCASSQYVAGGADEQFFGPGTRLTVL.

The chain employs TRBV19 and TRBJ2-7, with D possibly matching TRBD2 (6 bases). Trimming took off 6 bases at V and 4 bases at J, with 22 bases between the two ends. The CDR3 consists of 16 residues. Germline lookup yields CDR1 LNHDA and CDR2 SQIVND (reference sequence). The CDR3 coding sequence is TGTGCCAGTAGCTTCAAACTAGCCTCGGAGGGATACGAGCAGTACTTC. Amino acids: CASSFKLASEGYEQYF.

A note on this clone: The sample holds other DNA sequences that translate to the same CDR3. This chain uses TRBV9 with TRBJ1-1; D is perhaps TRBD1 (5 bases). CDR3 length: 14 amino acids. CDR1 is SGDLS and CDR2 is YYNGEE in the germline V gene. V shed 3 bases and J shed 1 base, with 10 bases lying between them. CDR3 sequence (DNA): TGTGCCAGCAGCGGAAGAAGGGGGAACACTGAAGCTTTCTTT. It specifies CASSGRRGNTEAFF.

In nucleotides, the CDR3 is TGTGCCAGCAGCTTAGCGCCTGGTGGCGAGCAGTACTTC. Its protein is CASSLAPGGEQYF. The chain is built from TRBV7-6 and TRBJ2-7; D unresolved. The V gene lost 0 bases and the J gene lost 6 bases, with 9 bases spanning the gap. CDR3 length: 13 amino acids. Germline CDR1 SGHVS, CDR2 FNYEAQ. Full variable domain (outside the CDR3, taken from reference TRBV7-6 and TRBJ2-7): GAGVSQSPRYKVTKRGQDVALRCDPISGHVSLYWYRQALGQGPEFLTYFNYEAQQDKSGLPNDRFSAERPEGSISTLTIQRTEQRDSAMYRCASSLAPGGEQYFGPGTRLTVT.